These T cell receptor beta chains were read from a single sample in a study of shared clonotypes between healthy human individuals. Assay used: immunoSEQ multiplex PCR; TCRdb lists only in-frame clones, some missing. The sample holds a few million clones; roughly nine tenths are singletons and the top ten take roughly 0.13%. Sequenced input: naive CD4+ T cells sorted from blood. These receptors came from a man aged 18-30 years in good health. CDR3s include the opening cysteine and the closing phenylalanine or tryptophan. D genes are given only for firm matches. The listing skips clone size in some rows; elsewhere it reads once, few, many or a size class.

TGCGCCAGCAGCTTGAGTACAGGGGGCATGGGTGAAGCTTTCTTT,CASSLSTGGMGEAFF,TRBD1,TRBJ1-1,NA,TRBV5-1
TGTGCCAGCAGTGAACTTGGAGGGTTGTCGCACGAGCAGTACTTC,CASSELGGLSHEQYF,NA,TRBJ2-7,once,TRBV6-1
TGCGCCAGCAGTGAGCCCACAGACGGGGACTTCTTCACTGAAGCTTTCTTT,CASSEPTDGDFFTEAFF,NA,TRBJ1-1,NA,TRBV10-2
TGTGCCAGCAGCTTGGGGCAGGGTGGGAAAAACACTGAAGCTTTCTTT,CASSLGQGGKNTEAFF,NA,TRBJ1-1,NA,TRBV7-2
TGTGCCAGCACCAGAACAGCGAACACTGAAGCTTTCTTT,CASTRTANTEAFF,NA,TRBJ1-1,NA,TRBV25-1
TGTGCCAGCAGGACCGGGACTTTAGCGTACCAAGAGACCCAGTACTTC,CASRTGTLAYQETQYF,NA,TRBJ2-5,NA,TRBV2
TGTGCCAGCAGCCAGGGCGTTGGGACCGGGGAGCTGTTTTTT,CASSQGVGTGELFF,NA,TRBJ2-2,few,TRBV7-2
TGTGCCATCGGAGGGGGACAGGGGGCGAATACTGAAGCTTTCTTT,CAIGGGQGANTEAFF,TRBD1,TRBJ1-1,NA,TRBV10-3
TGCGCCAGCAGCTTGGACCCGGATTCACCCCTCCACTTT,CASSLDPDSPLHF,NA,TRBJ1-6,NA,TRBV5-1
TGCAGCGTCCTCGGGGAGGATAGCAATAAACACTACGAGCAGTACTTC,CSVLGEDSNKHYEQYF,NA,TRBJ2-7,NA,TRBV29-1
TGTGCCAGCTGCTTACCTCTCGTGACCCAGTACTTC,CASCLPLVTQYF,NA,TRBJ2-5,NA,TRBV5-4
TGTGCCAGCAGCTTCCGGGGGCCCCGAGTCAGGGAGCTGTTTTTT,CASSFRGPRVRELFF,NA,TRBJ2-2,NA,TRBV11-1
TGTGCCAGCAGCTTAGGGGTTATAACCAAAAACATTCAGTACTTC,CASSLGVITKNIQYF,NA,TRBJ2-4,NA,TRBV7-2
TGTGCCAGCAGCCCAGGACAGGGATCGGACGAGCAGTACTTC,CASSPGQGSDEQYF,TRBD1,TRBJ2-7,NA,TRBV7-9
TGTGCCAGCAGTGAAGCGCAGGGCTCTGGAAACACCATATATTTT,CASSEAQGSGNTIYF,NA,TRBJ1-3,NA,TRBV6-1
TGTGCCAGCAGTAAACAGGGGGGTGAGCAGTTCTTC,CASSKQGGEQFF,TRBD1,TRBJ2-1,once,TRBV6-1
TGTGCCAGCAGTTTATATATTGTTGGAGAAAAACTGTTTTTT,CASSLYIVGEKLFF,NA,TRBJ1-4,once,TRBV28
TGTGCCAGCAGCCTGGGGGGGCTATCTCATTACAATGAGCAGTTCTTC,CASSLGGLSHYNEQFF,NA,TRBJ2-1,NA,TRBV7-9
TGTGCCAGCAGTGCCAAAGGGGGGTTTGGCGACTTC,CASSAKGGFGDF,NA,TRBJ2-7,NA,TRBV28
TGTGCCAGTTGGGGCTACTCGGACGTCCTGACTTTC,CASWGYSDVLTF,NA,TRBJ2-6,NA,TRBV19
TGTGCCAGCAGTTTACCCTATGGCTACACCTTC,CASSLPYGYTF,NA,TRBJ1-2,NA,TRBV28
TGTGCCAGCAGTTTCAGGGGGCGCCCCTACGAGCAGTACTTC,CASSFRGRPYEQYF,TRBD1,TRBJ2-7,NA,TRBV27
TGTGCCAGCAGTCGAATAGCGGGAGCCTACGAGCAGTACTTC,CASSRIAGAYEQYF,TRBD2,TRBJ2-7,NA,TRBV27
TGCAGCGCCCCTAGCGGAGCCGGCTCCTACAATGAGCAGTTCTTC,CSAPSGAGSYNEQFF,TRBD2,TRBJ2-1,few,TRBV29-1
TGTGCCATCAGTGTGGACGGGCTTGGGACTGAAGCTTTCTTT,CAISVDGLGTEAFF,NA,TRBJ1-1,NA,TRBV10-3
TGTGCACACTATAGGGGTGATTCGGACTACGAGCAGTACTTC,CAHYRGDSDYEQYF,NA,TRBJ2-7,NA,TRBV9
TGTGCCAGCTACCGGTACACTGAAGCTTTCTTT,CASYRYTEAFF,NA,TRBJ1-1,NA,TRBV7-9
TGTGCCAGCAGTCTTTTTAATGGACAACGGGGTGGCGAGACCCAGTACTTC,CASSLFNGQRGGETQYF,NA,TRBJ2-5,NA,TRBV13
TGCGCCAGCAGCAAATTGGCCGGTGGGGACACCGGGGAGCTGTTTTTT,CASSKLAGGDTGELFF,NA,TRBJ2-2,NA,TRBV5-1
TGTGCCTGGAGTTTTCCGGGACTGTATAATTCACCCCTCCACTTT,CAWSFPGLYNSPLHF,NA,TRBJ1-6,NA,TRBV30
TGTGCCAGCAGCCTGAGAATCGGGGCCGGGGAGCTGTTTTTT,CASSLRIGAGELFF,NA,TRBJ2-2,NA,TRBV7-6
TGTGCCAGCAGCTTAGAAGGATTACAGACAGAGTTCTTC,CASSLEGLQTEFF,NA,TRBJ2-1,NA,TRBV11-2
TGTGCCAGCAGAAAGAGCCCGGGACAGGGATATGCGAATTCACCCCTCCACTTT,CASRKSPGQGYANSPLHF,TRBD1,TRBJ1-6,NA,TRBV28
TGTGCCATCAGTCCTAGCGGGGGGGCAGATACCGGGGAGCTGTTTTTT,CAISPSGGADTGELFF,TRBD2,TRBJ2-2,NA,TRBV10-3
TGTGCCTGGAGCCGACAGGTGAGCTACGAGCAGTACTTC,CAWSRQVSYEQYF,NA,TRBJ2-7,NA,TRBV30
TGCGCCAGCAGCCTGCGGACAGGGGGTTACGAGCAGTACTTC,CASSLRTGGYEQYF,TRBD1,TRBJ2-7,NA,TRBV4-1
TGTGCCAGCAGTGACCCTAGCGGGGGCTACAATGAGCAGTTCTTC,CASSDPSGGYNEQFF,TRBD2,TRBJ2-1,NA,TRBV6-1
TGTGCCAGCAGCCGAGGGGGCTCTGGAAACACCATATATTTT,CASSRGGSGNTIYF,NA,TRBJ1-3,NA,TRBV6-5
TGTGCCAGCAGCGGCAGGGATGAGCAGTTCTTC,CASSGRDEQFF,NA,TRBJ2-1,NA,TRBV7-2
TGTGCCAGCAGCTTAGCGTTGGATGGGGCGGGAGAGCAGTACTTC,CASSLALDGAGEQYF,NA,TRBJ2-7,NA,TRBV7-9
TGTGCCAGCAGCCATCCAACTAGCGAAACTTTAACAGATACGCAGTATTTT,CASSHPTSETLTDTQYF,TRBD2,TRBJ2-3,NA,TRBV9
TGTGCCAGCGGGACAGATCTTTACAATGAGCAGTTCTTC,CASGTDLYNEQFF,TRBD1,TRBJ2-1,NA,TRBV2
TGTGCCAGCTCACCAATTGGGGCCAACGTCCTGACTTTC,CASSPIGANVLTF,NA,TRBJ2-6,NA,TRBV18
TGTGCCAGCAGCCCGACGCCTGAGAGCTCAATTTCACCCCTCCACTTT,CASSPTPESSISPLHF,NA,TRBJ1-6,once,TRBV7-8
TGTGCCAGCAGCTTTGGGGGAGGCACAGATACGCAGTATTTT,CASSFGGGTDTQYF,NA,TRBJ2-3,NA,TRBV7-6
TGTGCCAGCTCACCACCGATGCAGGTGGATGAGCAGTTCTTC,CASSPPMQVDEQFF,NA,TRBJ2-1,NA,TRBV18
TGTGCCTGGAGACCCCAGGCCCCGGCGAAAGGAAACACCATATATTTT,CAWRPQAPAKGNTIYF,NA,TRBJ1-3,NA,TRBV30
TGTGCCAGCAGCTGGGAGGGCCGGGAGCTGTTTTTT,CASSWEGRELFF,TRBD2,TRBJ2-2,NA,TRBV2
TGTGCCAGCAGCTTAGATTCCACAAGAAGCTACTTC,CASSLDSTRSYF,NA,TRBJ1-2,once,TRBV11-2
TGCGCCAGCAGCAAGGGACTAGCGATACCCTACGAGCAGTACTTC,CASSKGLAIPYEQYF,TRBD2,TRBJ2-7,NA,TRBV4-1
TGTGCCAGCAGCTTGGGACAGGGGAAGGGGAGCTCCTATAATTCACCCCTCCACTTT,CASSLGQGKGSSYNSPLHF,TRBD1,TRBJ1-6,NA,TRBV7-9
TGTGCCAGCAGTCTATCTCGAGACAATGAGCAGTTCTTC,CASSLSRDNEQFF,NA,TRBJ2-1,NA,TRBV7-2
TGTGCCACCCGACAGGGGCGGAATTGGAATGAGCAGTTCTTC,CATRQGRNWNEQFF,TRBD1,TRBJ2-1,NA,TRBV6-6
TGTGCCAGCAGGGCCGGGATCACTGAAGCTTTCTTT,CASRAGITEAFF,NA,TRBJ1-1,NA,TRBV2
TGTGCCAGCGGCAGGACTAGGTTAAACACAGATACGCAGTATTTT,CASGRTRLNTDTQYF,TRBD2,TRBJ2-3,NA,TRBV7-9
TGTGCCAGCAGTGAACCCCGGGGGGGCGGTGAGACCCAGTACTTC,CASSEPRGGGETQYF,TRBD2,TRBJ2-5,NA,TRBV25-1
TGCGCCAGCAGCCAAGAGTATGGGGGGGAGGTCTACGAGCAGTACTTC,CASSQEYGGEVYEQYF,TRBD2,TRBJ2-7,NA,TRBV4-1
TGTGCCAGCAGTTCCCGGGAGGGGCTTCCCGAGCAGTACTTC,CASSSREGLPEQYF,TRBD2,TRBJ2-7,NA,TRBV27
TGTGCCAGCAGCCCCCAGGGGGCAGGAGGACCCGAGCAGTACTTC,CASSPQGAGGPEQYF,TRBD1,TRBJ2-7,NA,TRBV7-6
TGTGCCAGCAGCTTGACTTGGAGGGACGAGCAGTTCTTC,CASSLTWRDEQFF,NA,TRBJ2-1,NA,TRBV7-3